This entry lists 32 T cell receptor beta chains sequenced from one sample in a study of blood T cells in healthy people across ages. It was with a sample-barcoded 5' primer and a J-beta primer mix that a second PCR of roughly 7 to 12 cycles was run. TCRdb re-called the 5' RACE reads with MiXCR, one entry per CDR3 protein. The repertoire holds approximately 800,000 distinct CDR3 sequences, with more than 20% as singletons. This sample was also put to use in a study of T cells of mothers and their children.

Source material: blood. These receptors all stem from a boy aged 10-17 years in good health.

This clonotype showed up just a few times. V and J are TRBV12-3 or TRBV12-4 and TRBJ1-1; 7 nucleotides line up with TRBD1. The CDR3 runs 14 residues. V lost 6 bases, J lost 1 base, and 5 bases stayed unmatched. The chain's CDR3 is CASRKGQANTEAFF. In nucleotides, the CDR3 is TGTGCCAGCAGGAAAGGACAGGCGAACACTGAAGCTTTCTTT.

This clonotype was counted only a few times. This chain joins TRBV29-1 and TRBJ2-3; D may be TRBD1 or TRBD2 (5 bases each). The CDR3 consists of 13 residues. Trimming removed 6 bases from V and 2 bases from J, with 12 bases in between. The germline CDR1 and CDR2 sequences are SQVTM and ANQGSEA. Written as DNA, the CDR3 is TGCAGCGTCGAGGGGCTCCTCACAGATACGCAGTATTTT. Its translation: CSVEGLLTDTQYF.

The CDR3 region is CASSLASSMAKNIQYF. CDR3 DNA: TGTGCCAGCAGCTTGGCCAGCAGTATGGCCAAAAACATTCAGTACTTC. The chain combines TRBV5-6 with TRBJ2-4; D gene uncertain. The germline CDR1 and CDR2 sequences are SGHDT and YYEEEE. This CDR3 spans 16 amino acids. The V gene lost 0 bases and the J gene lost 1 base, with 11 bases spanning the gap.

This clonotype was counted only a few times. This chain links TRBV28 with TRBJ2-1; possible D gene TRBD2, 7 bases. The V and J ends lost 3 bases and 5 bases respectively, with 14 bases between them. The CDR3 is 15 residues long. Germline CDR1 reads MDHEN; CDR2 reads SYDVKM. The CDR3 is CASSFWRGPNNEQFF. The CDR3 region has the DNA TGTGCCAGCAGTTTTTGGCGGGGGCCCAACAATGAGCAGTTCTTC.

This clonotype was observed a few times. The chain couples TRBV29-1 to TRBJ1-5, with 7 bases matching TRBD1. Germline CDR1 SQVTM, CDR2 ANQGSEA. The V and J ends lost 7 bases and 2 bases, in that order; junction bases with no gene match: 5. The CDR3 length is 13 residues. CDR3 sequence: CSAQGVGNQPQHF. The CDR3 DNA reads TGCAGCGCTCAGGGGGTAGGCAATCAGCCCCAGCATTTT.

The rearrangement joins TRBV4-1 to TRBJ2-3; D possibly corresponds to TRBD1 (5 bases). The V end lost 3 bases, the J end lost 6 bases, and 10 bases lay between the germline ends. CDR3 length equals 13 residues. The germline V gene has CDR1 MGHRA and CDR2 YSYEKL. The CDR3 loop reads CASSHPGSDTQYF. DNA of the CDR3: TGCGCCAGCAGCCATCCAGGGTCCGATACGCAGTATTTT.

On this clonotype itself: Germline is not matched at one junction end, which may reflect a read error. The V and J genes are TRBV20-1 and TRBJ2-1; 7 bases line up with TRBD2. Germline V CDR1 and CDR2: DFQATT, SNEGSKA (reference sequence). CDR3 size: 13 residues. The CDR3 DNA is TGCACTGCTAGATCTAGCGGCTACAATGAGCAGTTCTTC. This translates into CTARSSGYNEQFF.

The sample holds a few counts of this clonotype. The chain recombines TRBV7-2 with TRBJ2-5, with a weak D call TRBD2 (5 bases). The last part of the DNA fits TRBJ2-1 better; the J call may be wrong. Germline CDR1 SGHTA, CDR2 FQGNSA. The CDR3 consists of 15 residues. This CDR3 is CASSPERRPNNEQFF. In nucleotides, the CDR3 is TGTGCCAGCAGCCCGGAGAGGAGGCCGAACAATGAGCAGTTCTTC.

This clonotype has more than one count but fewer than ten. The genes are TRBV7-8 and TRBJ2-7; 8 nucleotides agree with TRBD1. The CDR3 has 17 residues. The germline gives CDR1 SGHVS, CDR2 FQNEAQ. V lost 2 bases and J lost 4; bases outside the gene matches: 13. In nucleotides, the CDR3 is TGTGCCAGCAGCTTATACGGGCTAGGGCAGGGGGCGTACGAGCAGTACTTC. Residues: CASSLYGLGQGAYEQYF.

The chain links TRBV7-9 to TRBJ1-1, with unresolved D. The ends were cut back, 1 base at V and 7 bases at J, with 10 bases in the middle. This CDR3 contains 13 residues. Germline loops: CDR1 SEHNR, CDR2 FQNEAQ (reference sequence). The CDR3 bases are TGTGCCAGCAGCTTAGACCGGCTGAATGAAGCTTTCTTT. Translating gives CASSLDRLNEAFF.

This clonotype was counted between two and nine times. V gene TRBV6-2 or TRBV6-3 combines with J gene TRBJ2-5, with a tentative D call TRBD2 (6 bases). The J call is doubtful: the DNA matches TRBJ2-7 better. Germline values: CDR1 MNHEY, CDR2 SVGEGT. The CDR3 has 16 residues. Here the CDR3 DNA reads TGTGCCACCACACTGGAAGGGAGGACGGATTTCTACGAGCAGTACTTC. This translates into CATTLEGRTDFYEQYF.

This chain connects TRBV6-2 or TRBV6-3 to TRBJ1-2; D gene uncertain. Germline assignment: CDR1 MNHEY and CDR2 SVGEGT. Trimming removed 6 bases from V and 8 bases from J, with 19 bases in between. The CDR3 totals 14 residues. The CDR3 sequence is CASRTTGQTGGYTF. The CDR3, as DNA: TGTGCCAGCAGGACTACCGGGCAAACGGGCGGCTACACCTTC.

The chain has TRBV27 and TRBJ1-2; D is ambiguous. Trimming took off 3 bases at V and 3 bases at J, with 11 bases between the two ends. From germline, CDR1 is MNHEY and CDR2 SMNVEV (reference sequence). The CDR3 has 14 residues. Here the CDR3 reads CASSFFRTDYGYTF. CDR3 sequence (DNA): TGTGCCAGCAGTTTTTTCCGGACGGACTATGGCTACACCTTC.

This clonotype was observed a few times. The J gene is TRBJ2-5, the V gene TRBV7-9; D might be TRBD1 (6 bases). The J call is doubtful: the DNA matches TRBJ2-1 better. In germline, CDR1 is SEHNR, CDR2 FQNEAQ (reference sequence). The CDR3 covers 13 residues. The CDR3 loop reads CASSFSPGTQQFF. The CDR3 bases are TGTGCCAGCAGCTTTTCCCCCGGGACACAGCAGTTCTTC.

There are a few counts of this clonotype. V usage is TRBV7-2 and J usage is TRBJ2-3; 7 bases map to TRBD2. Per the germline V gene, CDR1 is SGHTA and CDR2 is FQGNSA. The CDR3 has 15 amino acids. J was trimmed by 4 bases and V by 4 bases; bases with no gene match: 8. The CDR3 loop reads CASSSSGVGADTQYF. CDR3 nucleotide sequence: TGTGCCAGCAGCTCGAGCGGGGTGGGCGCAGATACGCAGTATTTT.

This clonotype was detected only a few times. The J gene is TRBJ1-2, the V gene TRBV20-1, with D unresolved. The CDR3 has 15 amino acids. V was clipped by 0 bases and J by 7 bases, with 18 bases between them. In germline, CDR1 is DFQATT, CDR2 SNEGSKA (reference sequence). CDR3 protein: CSARDLERTLGGYTF. CDR3 bases: TGCAGTGCTAGAGATCTAGAGCGCACCTTGGGTGGCTACACCTTC.

The V gene is TRBV27, the J gene TRBJ2-7, with D possibly matching TRBD1 (6 bases). V shed 3 bases and J shed 4 bases, with 10 bases lying between them. The germline CDR1 and CDR2 sequences are MNHEY and SMNVEV (reference sequence). This CDR3 contains 13 residues. The CDR3 protein is CASSFLGQYEQYF. The CDR3 bases are TGTGCCAGCAGTTTTCTCGGACAGTACGAGCAGTACTTC.

DNA for the CDR3: TGTGCCAGCAGCCTGTACCGTATGGGGAATTCAGAGACCCAGTACTTC. Translating it yields CASSLYRMGNSETQYF. V usage is TRBV7-2 and J usage is TRBJ2-5; D is unresolved. This CDR3 region has 16 residues. CDR1 and CDR2 (germline): SGHTA, FQGNSA. Trimming left V 5 bases short and J 4 bases short, with 20 bases between.

V is TRBV28 and J is TRBJ1-2; perhaps TRBD1 as D (6 bases). With 7 bases removed from V and 3 bases from J, the gap between germline ends came to 21 bases. The V gene's germline CDR1 is MDHEN and CDR2 SYDVKM. The CDR3 runs to 16 residues. The DNA of the CDR3 is TGTGCCAGCACCCGTAGAAGGGGGGTTACCGACTATGGCTACACCTTC. Translation gives CASTRRRGVTDYGYTF.

The chain combines TRBV14 with TRBJ2-3; weak D call: TRBD2 (5 bases). CDR3 size: 13 residues. Trimming took 4 bases from V and 5 from J, leaving 10 bases between them. CDR1 and CDR2 (germline): SGHDN, FVKESK. This CDR3 is CASSPRREDTQYF. In nucleotides, the CDR3 is TGTGCCAGCAGCCCACGACGGGAAGATACGCAGTATTTT.

This chain joins TRBV20-1 and TRBJ2-7; 9 bases match TRBD2. V gave up 5 bases and J gave up 0 bases; unmatched junction bases: 8. Germline CDR1 and CDR2: DFQATT and SNEGSKA (reference sequence). This CDR3 comprises 15 residues. The CDR3 sequence is CSAQDSGGYSYEQYF. CDR3 DNA sequence: TGCAGTGCTCAAGATAGCGGGGGCTACTCCTACGAGCAGTACTTC.

This clonotype came up a few times. The V and J genes are TRBV9 and TRBJ1-1, with unresolved D. The CDR3 runs 15 residues. Germline V gene lookup returns CDR1 SGDLS and CDR2 YYNGEE. V was trimmed by 4 bases and J by 2 bases, leaving 15 bases between them. CDR3 sequence (DNA): TGTGCCAGCAGCCCCCGGATCGGAACAAACACTGAAGCTTTCTTT. It is translated as CASSPRIGTNTEAFF.

This clonotype appeared a few times. The V call is TRBV29-1, the J call TRBJ2-5; maybe TRBD2 (6 bases). Trimming took 4 bases from V and 1 from J, leaving 13 bases between them. The germline V gene has CDR1 SQVTM and CDR2 ANQGSEA. This CDR3 region has 14 residues. In DNA form, the CDR3 reads TGCAGCGTTGGTAGGAGGGAAAGCCAAGAGACCCAGTACTTC. Translating gives CSVGRRESQETQYF.

J is TRBJ2-7 and V is TRBV28, with TRBD2 identical over 8 bases. J lost 7 bases, V lost 1 base, and 9 bases had no gene match. Germline CDR1 reads MDHEN; CDR2 reads SYDVKM. The CDR3 runs to 15 residues. The CDR3 DNA sequence: TGTGCCAGCAGTTTATCCGCGGGAGGCCCTTTGGAGCAGTACTTC. Its translation: CASSLSAGGPLEQYF.

The chain carries TRBV3-1 and TRBJ2-1; 8 bases are a match to TRBD2. CDR3 length equals 16 residues. V dropped 1 base and J dropped 3; count of bases not matched to a gene: 5. Germline V gene lookup returns CDR1 LGHDT and CDR2 YNNKEL (reference sequence). CDR3 protein: CASSQVSGGFYNEQFF. The CDR3 DNA follows: TGTGCCAGCAGCCAAGTGTCGGGGGGGTTCTACAATGAGCAGTTCTTC.

The chain has TRBV20-1 and TRBJ2-2, with TRBD2 matching over 8 bases. V lost 3 bases to trimming and J lost 3 bases; unmatched junction nucleotides: 12. Germline loops: CDR1 DFQATT, CDR2 SNEGSKA (reference sequence). The length of the CDR3 is 17 residues. CDR3 nucleotides: TGCAGTGCTAGTTCCCCGGGAAGCGGGAGATACACCGGGGAGCTGTTTTTT. Protein: CSASSPGSGRYTGELFF.

The chain carries TRBV5-1 and TRBJ2-5; no clear D. Trimming shortened V by 0 bases and J by 5 bases, and 14 bases separated the two germline ends. The CDR3 runs 15 residues. CDR1 and CDR2 (germline): SGHRS, YFSETQ. Written as DNA, the CDR3 is TGCGCCAGCAGCTTGGAAGGGTCGAAATTGGAGACCCAGTACTTC. It encodes CASSLEGSKLETQYF. The full variable domain, with the rest looked up from reference TRBV5-1 and TRBJ2-5, is KAGVTQTPRYLIKTRGQQVTLSCSPISGHRSVSWYQQTPGQGLQFLFEYFSETQRNKGNFPGRFSGRQFSNSRSEMNVSTLELGDSALYLCASSLEGSKLETQYFGPGTRLLVL.

The chain joins TRBV20-1 to TRBJ2-7, with 8 bases identical to TRBD1. CDR3 length: 15 amino acids. Looked up from germline, CDR1 is DFQATT and CDR2 is SNEGSKA (reference sequence). After removal of 0 bases from V and 3 bases from J, the junction contained 7 bases not matched to a gene. CDR3 sequence: CSAREEGQEFYEQYF. CDR3 DNA sequence: TGCAGTGCTAGAGAGGAGGGACAGGAATTCTACGAGCAGTACTTC.

J is TRBJ2-5 and V is TRBV13; TRBD2 matches at 9 bases. The end of the DNA is better explained by TRBJ2-7, so the J call may be wrong. CDR1 is PRHDT, CDR2 FYEKMQ, per germline (reference sequence). This CDR3 is 13 amino acids long. The CDR3 reads CASLLAGSYEQYF. The CDR3 nucleotides read TGTGCCAGCTTGCTAGCGGGGAGTTACGAGCAGTACTTC.

The CDR3 reads CASSPTPGLAGRYEQYF. Here the CDR3 DNA reads TGTGCCAGCAGCCCTACACCGGGACTAGCGGGAAGGTACGAGCAGTACTTC. The chain combines TRBV7-2 with TRBJ2-1; 13 nucleotides align to TRBD2. The J call may be mistaken, given a closer DNA end match to TRBJ2-7. CDR1 is SGHTA, CDR2 FQGNSA, per germline. This CDR3 spans 17 amino acids.

CDR3 sequence (DNA): TGTGCCAGCAGCCTTCACCTAGCGAGCGGGGAGCAGTACTTC. It encodes CASSLHLASGEQYF. The V and J genes are TRBV7-9 and TRBJ2-7, with D perhaps matching TRBD2 (6 bases). CDR1 is SEHNR and CDR2 is FQNEAQ in the germline V gene (reference sequence). This CDR3 region has 14 residues. V was pared by 5 bases and J by 7 bases, with 18 bases between.

V usage is TRBV6-4 and J usage is TRBJ1-5; D is unclear. The germline CDR1 and CDR2 sequences are MRHNA and SNTAGT. V lost 3 bases and J 3 bases, leaving 15 bases between the germline ends. This CDR3 has 16 residues. This CDR3 reads CASSEVGPSSNQPQHF. The CDR3 DNA is TGTGCCAGCAGTGAAGTTGGGCCATCTTCCAATCAGCCCCAGCATTTT.